The rows below give T cell receptor beta chains drawn from one sample of a study of shared clonotypes between healthy human individuals. TCRdb's table, derived via immunoSEQ multiplex PCR, lists solely in-frame clones and lacks some. The sample records millions of clones, roughly 95% being singletons. The sample taken for sequencing was naive CD8+ T cells sorted from blood. These receptors were taken from a man aged 18 to 29 in good health. CDR3s include the opening cysteine and the closing phenylalanine or tryptophan. The D gene is left open where the match is weak. Not all rows give a size; the values are once, few, many and, for expanded clones, a class.

d_call,clone_size,v_call,j_call,cdr3_nt,cdr3_aa
NA,NA,TRBV4-3,TRBJ2-7,TGCGCCAGCAGCCAAGAAGGGGGGCCCTACGAGCAGTACTTC,CASSQEGGPYEQYF
TRBD2,NA,TRBV5-6,TRBJ2-3,TGTGCCAGCAGCGTCACGACTAAGCGGGACCGGGAAGACACAGATACGCAGTATTTT,CASSVTTKRDREDTDTQYF
NA,NA,TRBV28,TRBJ1-4,TGTGCCAGCGCTGACAGTGATGAGAATGAAAAACTGTTTTTT,CASADSDENEKLFF
TRBD1,NA,TRBV6-1,TRBJ1-6,TGTGCCAGCAGTGGACAGGGGCTTCAGGGACCTCTAAATTCACCCCTCCACTTT,CASSGQGLQGPLNSPLHF
NA,NA,TRBV28,TRBJ2-5,TGTGCCAGCAGTTTAGGGTCACGGTGGGAGACCCAGTACTTC,CASSLGSRWETQYF
TRBD1,NA,TRBV23-1,TRBJ2-7,TGCGCCAGCAGTCAGTCTGGGACAGGGGCCCCAATCGACTACGAGCAGTACTTC,CASSQSGTGAPIDYEQYF
TRBD1,NA,TRBV27,TRBJ2-7,TGTGCCAGCAGTTTCGGACAGGGGCCGATCTACGAGCAGTACTTC,CASSFGQGPIYEQYF
NA,NA,TRBV9,TRBJ1-1,TGTGCCAGCAGCGTAGGCCGGGGGAACACTGAAGCTTTCTTT,CASSVGRGNTEAFF
TRBD2,few,TRBV9,TRBJ2-7,TGTGCCAGCAGCGCGGGACTAGCGGGGTACGAGCAGTACTTC,CASSAGLAGYEQYF
NA,NA,TRBV7-6,TRBJ2-1,TGTGCCAGCAGCCTAGCCCCAGAGGGCGAGCAGTTCTTC,CASSLAPEGEQFF
NA,NA,TRBV1,TRBJ2-2,TGCACCAGCAGCCGACCCTCTCCAGCCATCCTTTGCGGGGAGCTGTTTTTT,CTSSRPSPAILCGELFF
NA,NA,TRBV7-8,TRBJ2-5,TGTGCCAGCAGCTTGAACAGGGAAGAGACCCAGTACTTC,CASSLNREETQYF
NA,once,TRBV7-8,TRBJ2-7,TGTGCCAGCAGCTTAGCGGGGCAGGGCGCCTACGAGCAGTACTTC,CASSLAGQGAYEQYF
NA,once,TRBV9,TRBJ2-3,TGTGCCAGCAGCGTAGGCGGCTGGGCGGGCACAGATACGCAGTATTTT,CASSVGGWAGTDTQYF
TRBD2,NA,TRBV15,TRBJ2-3,TGTGCCCTAGCGGACGTCAACACAGATACGCAGTATTTT,CALADVNTDTQYF
NA,NA,TRBV4-1,TRBJ2-1,TGCGCCAGCAGCCAAGTTCCGACGGAGTACAATGAGCAGTTCTTC,CASSQVPTEYNEQFF
NA,NA,TRBV30,TRBJ2-1,TGTGCCGGAAGCGGGCCTACCTACAATGAGCAGTTCTTC,CAGSGPTYNEQFF
NA,NA,TRBV27,TRBJ1-6,TGTGCCAGCAGTCAACCGGATGCTAATTCACCCCTCCACTTT,CASSQPDANSPLHF
NA,NA,TRBV27,TRBJ1-4,TGTGCCAGCAGTTTCGGGGGAGGTAATGAAAAACTGTTTTTT,CASSFGGGNEKLFF
NA,NA,TRBV6-4,TRBJ1-1,TGTGCCAGCATCCGACCCTCAGGCACTGAAGCTTTCTTT,CASIRPSGTEAFF
NA,NA,TRBV4-3,TRBJ2-7,TGCGCCAGCAGCCCCGACCTACTTGTCCTGTACTTC,CASSPDLLVLYF
TRBD2,NA,TRBV2,TRBJ2-5,TGTGCCAGCAGGGCAGGGGTTACTAGCGGGAGCGTGTCAGAGACCCAGTACTTC,CASRAGVTSGSVSETQYF
TRBD2,NA,TRBV5-6,TRBJ2-2,TGTGCCAGCAACTGGAACACAGCGGGGACCGGGGAGCTGTTTTTT,CASNWNTAGTGELFF
NA,NA,TRBV25-1,TRBJ1-2,TGTGCCAGCAGTGGGGGGGGGTCATCCCCCATCTTCTATGGCTACACCTTC,CASSGGGSSPIFYGYTF
NA,NA,TRBV27,TRBJ1-2,TGTGCCAGCAGTTTCAACCGGGGGGGTCTGCTTGGCTACACCTTC,CASSFNRGGLLGYTF
NA,NA,TRBV4-1,TRBJ2-4,TGCGCCAGCAGCCAAGAGCGACTAGCCAAAAACATTCAGTACTTC,CASSQERLAKNIQYF
NA,NA,TRBV5-6,TRBJ2-2,TGTGCCAGCAGCTTTGCGGGGAGTTGGGGGTCCGGGGAGCTGTTTTTT,CASSFAGSWGSGELFF
NA,NA,TRBV19,TRBJ2-1,TGTGCCAGTAGTGAGTCCTCCTACAATGAGCAGTTCTTC,CASSESSYNEQFF
NA,few,TRBV7-9,TRBJ2-1,TGTGCCAGCAGCCGGGACTACAATGAGCAGTTCTTC,CASSRDYNEQFF
TRBD2,NA,TRBV27,TRBJ2-1,TGTGCCAGCAGCACCGGGACTAGCGGGGTCTATGAGCAGTTCTTC,CASSTGTSGVYEQFF
TRBD2,NA,TRBV29-1,TRBJ2-7,TGCAGCGTTTTAGGGACTAGTTACGAGCAGTACTTC,CSVLGTSYEQYF
NA,NA,TRBV7-8,TRBJ2-1,TGTGCCAGCAGCCTGAGCCGGAGCTACTACAATGAGCAGTTCTTC,CASSLSRSYYNEQFF
TRBD1,NA,TRBV19,TRBJ1-4,TGTGCCAGTAGCCGGGACAGGGAAGGGAGGAAAAAACTGTTTTTT,CASSRDREGRKKLFF
TRBD1,NA,TRBV27,TRBJ1-1,TGTGCCAGCAGTTTGACTGGACAGGGTATCACTGAAGCTTTCTTT,CASSLTGQGITEAFF
NA,once,TRBV27,TRBJ2-3,TGTGCCAGCAGTTCGGGGATTAGCACAGATACGCAGTATTTT,CASSSGISTDTQYF
NA,NA,TRBV29-1,TRBJ2-4,TGCAGCGTTGAAGCCCGGGGGAGTACCAAAAACATTCAGTACTTC,CSVEARGSTKNIQYF
NA,NA,TRBV20-1,TRBJ1-2,TGCAGTGCTACCGCAGGGGGCTACACCTTC,CSATAGGYTF
NA,NA,TRBV12-1,TRBJ2-4,TGTGCCAGCAGCTTTAGTGGGTTACCACTAGCCAAAAACATTCAGTACTTC,CASSFSGLPLAKNIQYF
TRBD2,NA,TRBV5-1,TRBJ2-3,TGCGCCAGCAGCTTGCGCGGGGGAGGCACAGATACGCAGTATTTT,CASSLRGGGTDTQYF
NA,NA,TRBV4-1,TRBJ1-2,TGCGCCAGCAGCCTCCTAGAAAACTATGGCTACACCTTC,CASSLLENYGYTF